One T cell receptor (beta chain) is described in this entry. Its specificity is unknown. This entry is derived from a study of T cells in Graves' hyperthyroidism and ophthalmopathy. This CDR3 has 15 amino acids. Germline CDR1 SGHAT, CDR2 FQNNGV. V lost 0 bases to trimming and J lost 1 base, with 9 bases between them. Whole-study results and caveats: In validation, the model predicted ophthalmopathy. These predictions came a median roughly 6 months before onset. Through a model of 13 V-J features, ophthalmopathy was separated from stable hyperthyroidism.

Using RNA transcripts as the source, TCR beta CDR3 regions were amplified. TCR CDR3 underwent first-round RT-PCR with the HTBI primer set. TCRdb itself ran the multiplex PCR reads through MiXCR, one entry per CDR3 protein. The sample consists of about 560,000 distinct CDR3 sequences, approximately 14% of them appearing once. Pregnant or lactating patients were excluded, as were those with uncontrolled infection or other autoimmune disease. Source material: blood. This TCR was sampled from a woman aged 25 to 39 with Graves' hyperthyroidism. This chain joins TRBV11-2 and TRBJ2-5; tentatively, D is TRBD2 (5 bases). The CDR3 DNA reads TGTGCCAGCAGCTTAGATGCGGGCGCCCAAGAGACCCAGTACTTC. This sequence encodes CASSLDAGAQETQYF.